Here is one T cell receptor beta chain with its context. Its matching antigen is unknown. Following extraction, RNA underwent reverse transcription to cDNA, which served as the sequencing template. Sequencing used immunoSEQ multiplex PCR; TCRdb keeps in-frame clones, though not all of them. The sample records roughly 120,000 clones, 58% being singletons. The treatment denotes: oral pan-JAK inhibitor, 5-10 mg twice daily. Both peripheral blood and punch biopsies of lesional scalp skin were obtained from patients who had alopecia areata. The data originate from a study of CD8+ T cells in alopecia areata. As for the study in general: At a dose of 5 to 10 mg twice daily, oral tofacitinib was given to treated patients. General study results and limits: Many expanded lesional clones persisted in scalp and blood during tofacitinib. Tofacitinib significantly reduced both scalp clonality and expanded CD8+ clones among the top 100.

Germline CDR1 and CDR2: GTSNPN and SVGIG (reference sequence). V was clipped by 1 base and J by 3 bases, with 13 bases between them. This CDR3 comprises 14 residues. The sample was CD8+ T cells sorted from blood, taken at week 4, from a patient treated with tofacitinib. The chain is built from TRBV30 and TRBJ2-7; a weak D match, TRBD2 (5 bases). This clonotype originated in a human donor with alopecia areata. The CDR3 sequence is CAWSAGISLYEQYF. The CDR3 bases are TGTGCCTGGAGTGCGGGGATTTCACTCTACGAGCAGTACTTC.